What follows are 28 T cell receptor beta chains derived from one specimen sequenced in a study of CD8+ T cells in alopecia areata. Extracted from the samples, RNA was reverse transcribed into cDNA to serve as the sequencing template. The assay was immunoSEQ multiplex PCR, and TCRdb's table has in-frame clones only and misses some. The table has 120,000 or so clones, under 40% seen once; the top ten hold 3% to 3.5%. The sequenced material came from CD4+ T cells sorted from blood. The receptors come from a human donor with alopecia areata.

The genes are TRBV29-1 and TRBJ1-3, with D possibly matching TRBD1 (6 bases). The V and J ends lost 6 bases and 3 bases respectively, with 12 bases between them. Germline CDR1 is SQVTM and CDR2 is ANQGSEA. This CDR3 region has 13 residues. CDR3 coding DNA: TGCAGCGTCGGGGGGCAGCGTGGAAACACCATATATTTT. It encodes CSVGGQRGNTIYF.

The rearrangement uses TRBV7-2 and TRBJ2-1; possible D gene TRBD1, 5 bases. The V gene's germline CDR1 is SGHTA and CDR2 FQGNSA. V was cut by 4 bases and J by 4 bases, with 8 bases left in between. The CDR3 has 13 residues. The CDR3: CASSSDSYNEQFF. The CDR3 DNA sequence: TGTGCCAGCAGCTCTGACAGTTACAATGAGCAGTTCTTC.

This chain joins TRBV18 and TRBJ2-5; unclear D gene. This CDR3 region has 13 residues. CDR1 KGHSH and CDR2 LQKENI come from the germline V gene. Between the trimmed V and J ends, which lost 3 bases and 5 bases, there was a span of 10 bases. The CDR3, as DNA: TGTGCCAGCTCACCGCAGAGCAGGGAGACCCAGTACTTC. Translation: CASSPQSRETQYF.

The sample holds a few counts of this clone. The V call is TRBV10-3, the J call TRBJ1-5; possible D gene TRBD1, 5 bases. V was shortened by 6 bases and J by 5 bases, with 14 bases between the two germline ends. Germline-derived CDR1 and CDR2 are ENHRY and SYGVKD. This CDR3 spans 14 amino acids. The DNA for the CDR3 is TGTGCCATCAGATCCGGAGGGGACGATCAGCCCCAGCATTTT. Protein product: CAIRSGGDDQPQHF.

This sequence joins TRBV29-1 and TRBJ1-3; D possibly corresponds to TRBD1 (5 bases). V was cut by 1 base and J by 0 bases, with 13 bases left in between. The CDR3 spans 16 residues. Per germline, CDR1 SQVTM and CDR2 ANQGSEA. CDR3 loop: CSVEAPRGVSGNTIYF. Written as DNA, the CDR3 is TGCAGCGTTGAAGCGCCGAGGGGCGTCTCTGGAAACACCATATATTTT.

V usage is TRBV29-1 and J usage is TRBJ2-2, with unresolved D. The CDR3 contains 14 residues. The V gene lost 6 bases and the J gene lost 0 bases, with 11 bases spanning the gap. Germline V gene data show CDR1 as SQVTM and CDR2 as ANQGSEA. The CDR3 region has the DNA TGCAGCGTGCGACGCGGTCCGAACACCGGGGAGCTGTTTTTT. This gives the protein CSVRRGPNTGELFF.

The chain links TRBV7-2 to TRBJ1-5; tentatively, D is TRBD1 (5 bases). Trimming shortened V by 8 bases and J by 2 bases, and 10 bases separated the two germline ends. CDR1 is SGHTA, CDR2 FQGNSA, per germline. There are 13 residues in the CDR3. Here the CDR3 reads CASAWGGNQPQHF. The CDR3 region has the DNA TGTGCCAGCGCCTGGGGGGGCAATCAGCCCCAGCATTTT.

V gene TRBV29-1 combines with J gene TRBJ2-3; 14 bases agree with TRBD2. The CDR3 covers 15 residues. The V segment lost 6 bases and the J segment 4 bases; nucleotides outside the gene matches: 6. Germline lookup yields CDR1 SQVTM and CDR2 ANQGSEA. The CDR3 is CSVWTSGRRPDTQYF. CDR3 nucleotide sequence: TGCAGCGTCTGGACTAGCGGGAGGAGACCAGATACGCAGTATTTT.

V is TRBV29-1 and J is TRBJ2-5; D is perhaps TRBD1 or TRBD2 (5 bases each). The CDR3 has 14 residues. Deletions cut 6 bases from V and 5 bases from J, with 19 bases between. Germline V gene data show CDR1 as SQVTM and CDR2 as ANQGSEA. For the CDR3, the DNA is TGCAGCGTAGCCACCGGGACGGCGAAGGAGACCCAGTACTTC. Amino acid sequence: CSVATGTAKETQYF.

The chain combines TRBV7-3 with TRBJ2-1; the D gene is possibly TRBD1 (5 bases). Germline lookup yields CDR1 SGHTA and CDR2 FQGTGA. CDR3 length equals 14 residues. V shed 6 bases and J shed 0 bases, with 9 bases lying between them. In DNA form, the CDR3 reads TGTGCCAGCAGGTTTGGGGCCTCCTACAATGAGCAGTTCTTC. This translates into CASRFGASYNEQFF.

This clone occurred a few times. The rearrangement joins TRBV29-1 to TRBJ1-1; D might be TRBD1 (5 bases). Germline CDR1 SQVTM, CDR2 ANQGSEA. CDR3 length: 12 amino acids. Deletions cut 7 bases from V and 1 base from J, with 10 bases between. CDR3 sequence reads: CSATDTNTEAFF. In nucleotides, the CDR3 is TGCAGCGCGACAGATACGAACACTGAAGCTTTCTTT.

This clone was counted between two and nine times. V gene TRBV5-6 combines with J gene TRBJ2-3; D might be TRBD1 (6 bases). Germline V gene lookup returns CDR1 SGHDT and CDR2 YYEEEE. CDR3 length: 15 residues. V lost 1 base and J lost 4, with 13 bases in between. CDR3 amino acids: CASSLWGRVADTQYF. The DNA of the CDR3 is TGTGCCAGCAGCTTGTGGGGGCGCGTAGCAGATACGCAGTATTTT.

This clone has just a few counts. CDR3 residues: CASSLASPSYEQYF. As DNA, the CDR3 is TGTGCCAGCAGCTTAGCGTCGCCGTCCTACGAGCAGTACTTC. V is TRBV7-9 and J is TRBJ2-7; D is unclear. The CDR3 extends over 14 amino acids. Deletions cut 0 bases from V and 1 base from J, with 7 bases between. Germline CDR1 reads SEHNR; CDR2 reads FQNEAQ (reference sequence). Filled out from reference TRBV7-9 and TRBJ2-7, the complete variable domain reads DTGVSQNPRHKITKRGQNVTFRCDPISEHNRLYWYRQTLGQGPEFLTYFQNEAQLEKSRLLSDRFSAERPKGSFSTLEIQRTEQGDSAMYLCASSLASPSYEQYFGPGTRLTVT.

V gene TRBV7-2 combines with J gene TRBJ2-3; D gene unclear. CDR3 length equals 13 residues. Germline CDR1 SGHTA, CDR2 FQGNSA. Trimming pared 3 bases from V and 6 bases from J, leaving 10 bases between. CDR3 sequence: CASSFSSGDTQYF. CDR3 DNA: TGTGCCAGCAGCTTTAGCTCCGGGGATACGCAGTATTTT.

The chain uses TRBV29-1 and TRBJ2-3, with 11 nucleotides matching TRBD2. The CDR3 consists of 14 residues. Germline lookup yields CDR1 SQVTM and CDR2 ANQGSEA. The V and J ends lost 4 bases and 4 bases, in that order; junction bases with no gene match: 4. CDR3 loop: CSVVGTSGPDTQYF. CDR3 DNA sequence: TGCAGCGTTGTGGGGACTAGCGGCCCAGATACGCAGTATTTT.

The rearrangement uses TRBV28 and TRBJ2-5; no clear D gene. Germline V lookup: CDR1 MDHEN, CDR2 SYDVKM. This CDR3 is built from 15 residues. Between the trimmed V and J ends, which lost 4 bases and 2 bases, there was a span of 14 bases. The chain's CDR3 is CASSSPSQSQETQYF. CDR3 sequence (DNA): TGTGCCAGCAGTTCTCCTTCCCAGTCTCAAGAGACCCAGTACTTC. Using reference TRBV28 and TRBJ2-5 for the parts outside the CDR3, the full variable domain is DVKVTQSSRYLVKRTGEKVFLECVQDMDHENMFWYRQDPGLGLRLIYFSYDVKMKEKGDIPEGYSVSREKKERFSLILESASTNQTSMYLCASSSPSQSQETQYFGPGTRLLVL.

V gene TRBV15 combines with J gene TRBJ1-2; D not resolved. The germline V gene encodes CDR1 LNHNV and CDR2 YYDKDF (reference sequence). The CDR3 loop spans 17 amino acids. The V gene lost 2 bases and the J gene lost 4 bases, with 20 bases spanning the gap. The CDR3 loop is CATSRRTGNVVAYGYTF. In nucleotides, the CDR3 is TGTGCCACCAGCAGAAGGACGGGGAATGTGGTGGCCTATGGCTACACCTTC. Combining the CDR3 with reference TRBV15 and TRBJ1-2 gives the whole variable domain DAMVIQNPRYQVTQFGKPVTLSCSQTLNHNVMYWYQQKSSQAPKLLFHYYDKDFNNEADTPDNFQSRRPNTSFCFLDIRSPGLGDTAMYLCATSRRTGNVVAYGYTFGSGTRLTVV.

Here the CDR3 reads CASSVGIARDTEAFF. The CDR3 bases are TGTGCCAGCAGCGTAGGGATTGCCCGAGACACTGAAGCTTTCTTT. The chain combines TRBV9 with TRBJ1-1, with unresolved D. Germline CDR1 reads SGDLS; CDR2 reads YYNGEE. V lost 0 bases to trimming and J lost 3 bases, with 12 bases between them. The CDR3 is made up of 15 amino acids.

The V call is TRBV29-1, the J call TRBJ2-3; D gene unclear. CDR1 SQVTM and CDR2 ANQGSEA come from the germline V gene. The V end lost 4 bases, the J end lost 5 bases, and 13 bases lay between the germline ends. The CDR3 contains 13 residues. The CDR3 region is CSVGEAMEDTQYF. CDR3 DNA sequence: TGCAGCGTTGGGGAAGCTATGGAAGATACGCAGTATTTT.

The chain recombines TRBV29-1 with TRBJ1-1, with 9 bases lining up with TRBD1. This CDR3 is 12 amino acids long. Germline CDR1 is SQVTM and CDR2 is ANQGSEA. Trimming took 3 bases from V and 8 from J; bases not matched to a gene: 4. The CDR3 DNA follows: TGCAGCGTTGACCAAGGACAGGGGGAAGCTTTCTTT. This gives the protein CSVDQGQGEAFF. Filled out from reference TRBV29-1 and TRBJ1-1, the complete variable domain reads SAVISQKPSRDICQRGTSLTIQCQVDSQVTMMFWYRQQPGQSLTLIATANQGSEATYESGFVIDKFPISRPNLTFSTLTVSNMSPEDSSIYLCSVDQGQGEAFFGQGTRLTVV.

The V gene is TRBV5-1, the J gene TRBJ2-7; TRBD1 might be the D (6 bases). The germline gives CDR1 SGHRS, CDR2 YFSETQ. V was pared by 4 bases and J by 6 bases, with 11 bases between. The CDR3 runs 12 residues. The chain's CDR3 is CASSDQGSEQYF. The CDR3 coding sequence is TGCGCCAGCAGCGACCAGGGGTCCGAGCAGTACTTC.

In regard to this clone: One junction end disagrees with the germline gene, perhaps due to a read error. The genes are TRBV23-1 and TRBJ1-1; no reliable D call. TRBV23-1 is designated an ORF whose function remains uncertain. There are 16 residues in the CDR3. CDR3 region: CASSQSWHTSNAEAFF. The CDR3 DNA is TGCGCCAGCAGTCAATCGTGGCACACATCGAACGCTGAAGCTTTCTTT.

CDR3 protein: CATYYTENYEQYF. The CDR3 DNA reads as TGTGCCACCTACTACACGGAGAACTACGAGCAGTACTTC. The chain employs TRBV15 and TRBJ2-7; no clear D gene. Trimming removed 8 bases from V and 3 bases from J, with 14 bases in between. The CDR3 runs to 13 residues. Germline V gene data show CDR1 as LNHNV and CDR2 as YYDKDF (reference sequence).

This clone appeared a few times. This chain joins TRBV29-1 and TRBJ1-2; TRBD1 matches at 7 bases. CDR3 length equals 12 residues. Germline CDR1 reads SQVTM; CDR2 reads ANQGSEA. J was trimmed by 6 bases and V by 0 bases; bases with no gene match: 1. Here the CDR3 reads CSVEDRGNGYTF. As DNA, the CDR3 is TGCAGCGTTGAAGACAGGGGGAATGGCTACACCTTC.

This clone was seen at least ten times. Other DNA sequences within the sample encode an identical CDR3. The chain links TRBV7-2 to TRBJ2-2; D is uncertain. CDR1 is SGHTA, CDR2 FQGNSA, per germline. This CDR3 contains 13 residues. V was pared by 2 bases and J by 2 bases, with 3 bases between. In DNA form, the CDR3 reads TGTGCCAGCAGCTTACCTAACACCGGGGAGCTGTTTTTT. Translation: CASSLPNTGELFF.

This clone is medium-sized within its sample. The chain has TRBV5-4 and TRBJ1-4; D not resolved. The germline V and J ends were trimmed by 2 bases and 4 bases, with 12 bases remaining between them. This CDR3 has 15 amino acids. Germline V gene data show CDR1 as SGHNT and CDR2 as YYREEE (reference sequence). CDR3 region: CASSLNRAVNEKLFF. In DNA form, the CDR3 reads TGTGCCAGCAGCTTAAACCGGGCAGTTAATGAAAAACTGTTTTTT.

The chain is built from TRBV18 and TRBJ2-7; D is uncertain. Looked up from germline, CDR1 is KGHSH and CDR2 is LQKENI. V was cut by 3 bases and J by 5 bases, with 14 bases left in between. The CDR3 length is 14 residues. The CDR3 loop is CASSPLGGGDEQYF. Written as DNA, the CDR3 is TGTGCCAGCTCACCCCTCGGCGGTGGAGACGAGCAGTACTTC.

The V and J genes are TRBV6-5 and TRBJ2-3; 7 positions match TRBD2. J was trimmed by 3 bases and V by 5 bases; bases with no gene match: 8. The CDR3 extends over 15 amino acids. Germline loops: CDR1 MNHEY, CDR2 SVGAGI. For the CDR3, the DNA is TGTGCCAGCAGTGGTCTAGCGGTCGGGACAGATACGCAGTATTTT. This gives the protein CASSGLAVGTDTQYF.